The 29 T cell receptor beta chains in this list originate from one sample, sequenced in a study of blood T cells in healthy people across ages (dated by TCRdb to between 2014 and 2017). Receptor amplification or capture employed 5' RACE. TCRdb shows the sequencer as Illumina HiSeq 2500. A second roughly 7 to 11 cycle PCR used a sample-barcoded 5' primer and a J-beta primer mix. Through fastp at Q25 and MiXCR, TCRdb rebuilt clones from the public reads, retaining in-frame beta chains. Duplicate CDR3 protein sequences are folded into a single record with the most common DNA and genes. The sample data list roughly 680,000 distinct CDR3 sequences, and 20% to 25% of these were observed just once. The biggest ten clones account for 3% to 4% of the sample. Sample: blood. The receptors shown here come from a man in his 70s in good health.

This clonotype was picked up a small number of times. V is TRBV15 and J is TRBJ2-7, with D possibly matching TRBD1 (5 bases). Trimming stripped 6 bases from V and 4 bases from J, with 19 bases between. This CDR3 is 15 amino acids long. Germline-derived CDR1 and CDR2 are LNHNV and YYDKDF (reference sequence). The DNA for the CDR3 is TGTGCCACCAGTACCAACACGGTGGGGCCTTACGAGCAGTACTTC. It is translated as CATSTNTVGPYEQYF.

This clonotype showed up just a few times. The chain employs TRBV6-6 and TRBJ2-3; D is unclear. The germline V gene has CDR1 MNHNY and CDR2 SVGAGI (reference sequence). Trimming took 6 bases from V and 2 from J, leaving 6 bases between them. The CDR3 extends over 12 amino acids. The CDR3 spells CASRTHTDTQYF. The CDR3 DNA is TGTGCCAGCAGAACCCACACAGATACGCAGTATTTT.

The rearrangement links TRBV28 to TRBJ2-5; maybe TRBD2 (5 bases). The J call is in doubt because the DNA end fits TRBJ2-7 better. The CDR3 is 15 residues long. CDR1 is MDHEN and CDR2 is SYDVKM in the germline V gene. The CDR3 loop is CASTPGGELSYEQYF. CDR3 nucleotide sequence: TGTGCCAGCACCCCTGGAGGAGAACTTTCCTACGAGCAGTACTTC.

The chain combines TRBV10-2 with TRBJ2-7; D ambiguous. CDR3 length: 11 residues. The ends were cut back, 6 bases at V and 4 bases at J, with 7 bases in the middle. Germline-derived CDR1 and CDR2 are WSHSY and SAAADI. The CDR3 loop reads CASRDPYEQYF. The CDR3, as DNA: TGCGCCAGCAGGGACCCTTACGAGCAGTACTTC.

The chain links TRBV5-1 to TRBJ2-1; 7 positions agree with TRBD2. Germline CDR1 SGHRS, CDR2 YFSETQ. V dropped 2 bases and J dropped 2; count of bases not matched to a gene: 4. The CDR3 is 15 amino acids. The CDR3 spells CASSFAGTTYNEQFF. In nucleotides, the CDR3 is TGCGCCAGCAGCTTTGCCGGGACTACCTACAATGAGCAGTTCTTC.

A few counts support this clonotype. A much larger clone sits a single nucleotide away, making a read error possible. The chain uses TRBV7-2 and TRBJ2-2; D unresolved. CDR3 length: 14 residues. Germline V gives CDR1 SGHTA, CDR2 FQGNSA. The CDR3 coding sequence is TGTGCCGGCAGCTTAGAGGTGAACACCGGGGAGCTGTTTTTT. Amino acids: CAGSLEVNTGELFF. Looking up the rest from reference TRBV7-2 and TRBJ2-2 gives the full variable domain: GAGVSQSPSNKVTEKGKDVELRCDPISGHTALYWYRQSLGQGLEFLIYFQGNSAPDKSGLPSDRFSAERTGGSVSTLTIQRTQQEDSAVYLCAGSLEVNTGELFFGEGSRLTVL.

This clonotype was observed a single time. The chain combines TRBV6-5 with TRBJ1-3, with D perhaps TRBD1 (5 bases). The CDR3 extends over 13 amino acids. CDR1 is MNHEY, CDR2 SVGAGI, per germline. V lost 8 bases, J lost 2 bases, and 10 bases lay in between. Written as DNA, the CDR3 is TGTGCCAGCCAGGGTTCGACTGGAAACACCATATATTTT. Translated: CASQGSTGNTIYF.

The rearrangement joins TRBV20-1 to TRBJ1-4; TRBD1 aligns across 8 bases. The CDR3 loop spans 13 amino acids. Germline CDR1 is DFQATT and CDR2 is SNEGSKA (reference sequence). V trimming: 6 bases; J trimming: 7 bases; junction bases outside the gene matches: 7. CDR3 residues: CSAAQGASEKLFF. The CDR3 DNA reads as TGCAGTGCCGCCCAGGGGGCCTCTGAAAAACTGTTTTTT.

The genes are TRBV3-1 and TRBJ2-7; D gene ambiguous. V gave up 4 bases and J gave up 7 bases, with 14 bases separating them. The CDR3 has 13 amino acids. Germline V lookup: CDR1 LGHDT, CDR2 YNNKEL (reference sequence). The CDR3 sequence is CASSLQAGREQYF. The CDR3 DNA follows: TGTGCCAGCAGCCTGCAGGCAGGAAGGGAGCAGTACTTC.

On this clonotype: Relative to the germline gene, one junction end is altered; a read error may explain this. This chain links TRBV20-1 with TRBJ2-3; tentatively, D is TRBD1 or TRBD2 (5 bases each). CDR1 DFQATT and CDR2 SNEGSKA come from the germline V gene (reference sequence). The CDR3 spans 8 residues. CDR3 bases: TGCAGTGCTAGCTGGGGGAGTTTT. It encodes CSASWGSF.

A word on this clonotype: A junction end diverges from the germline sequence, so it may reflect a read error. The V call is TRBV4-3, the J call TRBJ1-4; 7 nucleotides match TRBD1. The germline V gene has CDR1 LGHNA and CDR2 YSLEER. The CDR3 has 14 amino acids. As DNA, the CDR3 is TGCGCCAGCAGCCAAGAGCCCCGGACAGGAGGTGAAACTTTT. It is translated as CASSQEPRTGGETF.

The CDR3 spells CATTGGDSGNTIYF. The CDR3 nucleotides read TGTGCCACCACAGGGGGTGACTCTGGAAACACCATATATTTT. The V call is TRBV10-3, the J call TRBJ1-3, with 8 bases matching TRBD1. Looked up from germline, CDR1 is ENHRY and CDR2 is SYGVKD. The CDR3 contains 14 residues. Germline trimming cut 10 bases from V and 0 bases from J; bases unmatched to any gene: 5.

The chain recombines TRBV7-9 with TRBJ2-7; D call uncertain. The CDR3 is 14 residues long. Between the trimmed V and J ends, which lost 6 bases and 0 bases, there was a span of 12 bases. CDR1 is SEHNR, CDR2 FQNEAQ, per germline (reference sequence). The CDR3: CASRGSGSSYEQYF. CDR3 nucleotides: TGTGCCAGCAGGGGTTCCGGCAGCTCCTACGAGCAGTACTTC.

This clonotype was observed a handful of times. DNA of the CDR3: TGCAGCGTTCTGGACGGCGCGAACACCGGGGAGCTGTTTTTT. It encodes CSVLDGANTGELFF. The chain has TRBV29-1 and TRBJ2-2; no clear D gene. The germline gives CDR1 SQVTM, CDR2 ANQGSEA. V was trimmed by 5 bases and J by 0 bases, leaving 10 bases between them. CDR3 length equals 14 residues.

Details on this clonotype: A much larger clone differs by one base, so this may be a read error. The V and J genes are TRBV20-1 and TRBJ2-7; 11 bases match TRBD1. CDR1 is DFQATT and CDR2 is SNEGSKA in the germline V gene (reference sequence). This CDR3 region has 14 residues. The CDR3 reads CSASGDRGYSEQSF. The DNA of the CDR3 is TGCAGTGCTAGTGGGGACAGGGGGTATAGCGAGCAGTCCTTC.

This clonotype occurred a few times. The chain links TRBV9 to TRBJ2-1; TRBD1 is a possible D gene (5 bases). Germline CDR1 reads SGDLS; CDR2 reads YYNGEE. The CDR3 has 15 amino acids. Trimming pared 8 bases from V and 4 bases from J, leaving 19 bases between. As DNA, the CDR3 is TGTGCCAGTACGAAGTGGGGCGAAGATTACAATGAGCAGTTCTTC. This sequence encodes CASTKWGEDYNEQFF.

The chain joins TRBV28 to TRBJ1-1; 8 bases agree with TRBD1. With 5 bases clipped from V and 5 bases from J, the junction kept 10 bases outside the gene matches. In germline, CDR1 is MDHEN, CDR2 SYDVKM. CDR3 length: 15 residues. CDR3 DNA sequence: TGTGCCAGCAGTCCGGGGGACAGGATGGGAACTGAAGCTTTCTTT. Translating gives CASSPGDRMGTEAFF.

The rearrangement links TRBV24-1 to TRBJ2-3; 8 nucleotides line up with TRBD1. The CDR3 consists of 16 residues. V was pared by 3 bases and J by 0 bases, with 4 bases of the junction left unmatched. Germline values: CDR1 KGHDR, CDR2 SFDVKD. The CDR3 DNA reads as TGTGCCACCAGTGATCCTAGGACAGGGAGCACAGATACGCAGTATTTT. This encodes CATSDPRTGSTDTQYF.

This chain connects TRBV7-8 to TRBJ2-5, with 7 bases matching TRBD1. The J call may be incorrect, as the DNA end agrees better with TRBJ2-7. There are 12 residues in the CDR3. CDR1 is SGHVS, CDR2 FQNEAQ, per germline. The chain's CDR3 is CASSAYRGEQYF. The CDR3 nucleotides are TGTGCCAGCAGCGCCTACAGGGGCGAGCAGTACTTC.

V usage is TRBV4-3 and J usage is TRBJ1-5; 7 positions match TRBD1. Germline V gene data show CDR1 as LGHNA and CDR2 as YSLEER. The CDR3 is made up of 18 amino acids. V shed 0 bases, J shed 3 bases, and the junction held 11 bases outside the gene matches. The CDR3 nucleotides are TGCGCCAGCAGCCAAGAAGGGGGCGTTAGGGGAAACAATCAGCCCCAGCATTTT. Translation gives CASSQEGGVRGNNQPQHF.

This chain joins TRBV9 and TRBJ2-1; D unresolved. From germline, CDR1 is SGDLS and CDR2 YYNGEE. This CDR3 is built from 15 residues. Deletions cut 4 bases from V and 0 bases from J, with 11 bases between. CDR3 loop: CASSTDPGSYNEQFF. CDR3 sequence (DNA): TGTGCCAGCAGCACCGATCCCGGCTCCTACAATGAGCAGTTCTTC.

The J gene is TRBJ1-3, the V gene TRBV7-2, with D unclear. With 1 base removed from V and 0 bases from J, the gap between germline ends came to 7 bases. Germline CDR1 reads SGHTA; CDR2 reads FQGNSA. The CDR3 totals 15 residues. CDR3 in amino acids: CASSLDPVSGNTIYF. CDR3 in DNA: TGTGCCAGCAGCTTAGACCCGGTCTCTGGAAACACCATATATTTT.

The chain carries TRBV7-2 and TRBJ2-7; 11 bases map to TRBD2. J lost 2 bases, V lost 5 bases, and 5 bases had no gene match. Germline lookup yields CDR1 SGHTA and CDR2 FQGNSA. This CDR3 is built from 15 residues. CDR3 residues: CASSRTSGPTYEQYV. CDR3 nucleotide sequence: TGTGCCAGCAGCCGGACTAGCGGGCCTACCTACGAGCAGTACGTC.

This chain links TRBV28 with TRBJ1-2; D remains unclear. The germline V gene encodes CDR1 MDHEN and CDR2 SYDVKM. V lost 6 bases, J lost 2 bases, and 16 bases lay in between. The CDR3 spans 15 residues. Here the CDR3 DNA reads TGTGCCAGCAGCCAAGGGCAAGTCTTGAACTATGGCTACACCTTC. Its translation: CASSQGQVLNYGYTF.

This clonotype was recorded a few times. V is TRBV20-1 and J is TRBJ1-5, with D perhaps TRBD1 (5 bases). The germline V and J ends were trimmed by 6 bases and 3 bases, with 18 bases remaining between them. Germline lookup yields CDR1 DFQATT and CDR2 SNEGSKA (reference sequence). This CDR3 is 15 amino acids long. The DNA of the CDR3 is TGCAGTGCCGGAGACAGAGCACTGCTCAATCAGCCCCAGCATTTT. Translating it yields CSAGDRALLNQPQHF.

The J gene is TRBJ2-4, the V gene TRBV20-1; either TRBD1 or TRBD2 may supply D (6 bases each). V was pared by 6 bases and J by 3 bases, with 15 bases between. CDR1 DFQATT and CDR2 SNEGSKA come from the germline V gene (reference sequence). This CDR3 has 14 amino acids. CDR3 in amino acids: CSAPARGDKNIQYF. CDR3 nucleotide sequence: TGCAGTGCCCCTGCAAGGGGGGACAAAAACATTCAGTACTTC.

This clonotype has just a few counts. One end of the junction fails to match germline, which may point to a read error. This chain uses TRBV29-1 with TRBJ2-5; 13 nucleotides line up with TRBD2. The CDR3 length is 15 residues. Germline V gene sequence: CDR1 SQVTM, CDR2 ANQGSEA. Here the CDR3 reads CSVRGLAGIYNEQLF. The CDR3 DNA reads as TGCAGCGTTAGGGGACTAGCGGGAATCTACAATGAGCAGTTATTC.

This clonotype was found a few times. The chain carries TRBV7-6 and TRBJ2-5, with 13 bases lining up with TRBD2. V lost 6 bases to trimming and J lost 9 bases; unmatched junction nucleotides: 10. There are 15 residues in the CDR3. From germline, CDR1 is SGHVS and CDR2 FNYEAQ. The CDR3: CASRAGLAGVTAQYF. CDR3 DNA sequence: TGTGCCAGCAGGGCTGGACTAGCGGGGGTTACGGCCCAGTACTTC.

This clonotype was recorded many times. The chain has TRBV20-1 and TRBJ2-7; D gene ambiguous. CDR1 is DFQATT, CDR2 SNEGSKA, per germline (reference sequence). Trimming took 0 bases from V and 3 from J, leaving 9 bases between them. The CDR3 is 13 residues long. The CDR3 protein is CSARENQNYEQYF. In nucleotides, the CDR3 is TGCAGTGCTAGAGAGAACCAAAACTACGAGCAGTACTTC.